This TCR beta chain appears in the sequencing data of a study of blood T cell repertoires in COVID-19. Background on the study: Both acute and convalescent COVID-19 samples were obtained from the United States, Italy and Spain. T cells, B-cell-depleted T cells, or PBMCs supplied cDNA or gDNA.

Authors' data handling: Scientists estimated how many nucleated cells there were by amplifying reference gene primers. Repertoires were generated with immunoSEQ multiplex PCR, while TCRdb's copy carries only in-frame clones and drops some. V and J calls plus clone size are reproduced from that table; the DNA served to infer D and trimming. Among 270,000 or so clones listed, approximately 88% were seen once. This CDR3 has 15 residues. J lost 2 bases, V lost 3 bases, and 5 bases had no gene match. From germline, CDR1 is SGDLS and CDR2 YYNGEE. The sequence came from a woman between 35 and 50 years old who had recovered from COVID-19. Sequencing was performed on peripheral blood. The chain has TRBV9 and TRBJ2-1; 7 bases line up with TRBD2. CDR3 bases: TGTGCCAGCAGCGCCCCAGGGACTACCTACAATGAGCAGTTCTTC. As protein: CASSAPGTTYNEQFF. The whole variable domain, remainder taken from reference TRBV9 and TRBJ2-1, is DSGVTQTPKHLITATGQRVTLRCSPRSGDLSVYWYQQSLDQGLQFLIQYYNGEERAKGNILERFSAQQFPDLHSELNLSSLELGDSALYFCASSAPGTTYNEQFFGPGTRLTVL.